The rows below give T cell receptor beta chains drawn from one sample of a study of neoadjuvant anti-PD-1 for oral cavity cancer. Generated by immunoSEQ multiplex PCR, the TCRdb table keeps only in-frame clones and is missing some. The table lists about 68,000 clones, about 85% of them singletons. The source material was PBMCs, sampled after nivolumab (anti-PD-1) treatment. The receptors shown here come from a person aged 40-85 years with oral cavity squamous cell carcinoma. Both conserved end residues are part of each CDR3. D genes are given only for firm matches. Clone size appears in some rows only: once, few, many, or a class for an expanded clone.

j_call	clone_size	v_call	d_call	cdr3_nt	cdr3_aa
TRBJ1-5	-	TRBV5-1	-	TGCGCCAGCAGCTTGGATGGGGGCTTAAACAATCAGCCCCAGCATTTT	CASSLDGGLNNQPQHF
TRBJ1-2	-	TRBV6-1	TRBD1	TGTGCCAGCAGGATGACAGGGAACCCAGGGGGCTACACCTTC	CASRMTGNPGGYTF
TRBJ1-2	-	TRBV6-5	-	TGTGCCAGCACCCACGGGCGGGGGAGGGGTGGAGGCTACACCTTC	CASTHGRGRGGGYTF
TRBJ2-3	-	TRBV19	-	TGTGCCAGTACCGGACGGACTACTAGCACAGATACGCAGTATTTT	CASTGRTTSTDTQYF
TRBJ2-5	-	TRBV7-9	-	TGTGCCAGCGAGCGAGGGAATGAAGAGACCCAGTACTTC	CASERGNEETQYF
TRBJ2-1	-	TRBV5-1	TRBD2	TGCGCCAGCAGCTTGGGCGGGAGTATCAATGTTGAGCAGTTCTTC	CASSLGGSINVEQFF
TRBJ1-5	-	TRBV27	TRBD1	TGTGCCAGCAGTTCTGGACAGGGGCAGCCCCAGCATTTT	CASSSGQGQPQHF
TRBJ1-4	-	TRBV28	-	TGTGCCAGCAGTACCTCTCGGGTGTACGGTAATGAAAAACTGTTTTTT	CASSTSRVYGNEKLFF
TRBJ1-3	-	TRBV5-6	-	TGTGCCAGCATGGGAGGGGTGAGCTCTGGAAACACCATATATTTT	CASMGGVSSGNTIYF
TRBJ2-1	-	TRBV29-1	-	TGCAGCGCCAGAGAAAATGAGGGTTACAATGAGCAGTTCTTC	CSARENEGYNEQFF
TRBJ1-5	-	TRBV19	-	TGTGCCAGTAGTATACAACGCGATCAGCCCCAGCATTTT	CASSIQRDQPQHF
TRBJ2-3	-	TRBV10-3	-	TGTGCCATCAGTCTTGGTGCAGATACGCAGTATTTT	CAISLGADTQYF
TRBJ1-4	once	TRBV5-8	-	TGTGCCAGCAGCTTGGAACTTGCAACTAATGAAAAACTGTTTTTT	CASSLELATNEKLFF
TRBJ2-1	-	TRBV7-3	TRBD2	TGTGCCAGCAGCCCAATCGGGGAGGGGAATGAGCAGTTCTTC	CASSPIGEGNEQFF
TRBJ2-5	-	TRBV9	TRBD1	TGTGCCAGCAGCGTAGCCCCACAGGGGAGCCAAGAGACCCAGTACTTC	CASSVAPQGSQETQYF
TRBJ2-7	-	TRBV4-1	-	TGCGCCAGCAGCCAGGAAGAGTTTTCTTCCTACGAGCAGTACTTC	CASSQEEFSSYEQYF
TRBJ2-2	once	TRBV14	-	TGTGCCAGCAGCCAAGTAGGCGGGGAGCTGTTTTTT	CASSQVGGELFF
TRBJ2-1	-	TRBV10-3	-	TGTGCCATCAGTGAGTCAAAGGTCGATGAGCAGTTCTTC	CAISESKVDEQFF
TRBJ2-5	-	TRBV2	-	TGTGCCAGCAGTGGGGGGGCTGGGAGAGAGACCCAGTACTTC	CASSGGAGRETQYF
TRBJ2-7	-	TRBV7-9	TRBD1	TGTGCCAGCAGCTTCCAGACAGGGATTTACGAGCAGTACTTC	CASSFQTGIYEQYF
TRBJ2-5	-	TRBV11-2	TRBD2	TGTGCCAGCAGCCGAGCCGGGACTAGTCAAGAGACCCAGTACTTC	CASSRAGTSQETQYF
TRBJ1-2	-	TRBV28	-	TGTGCCAGCACTAACAGGGTAGTCGGCTACACCTTC	CASTNRVVGYTF
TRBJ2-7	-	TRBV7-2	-	TGTGCCAGCAGCTTAAGGAACTACGAGCAGTACTTC	CASSLRNYEQYF
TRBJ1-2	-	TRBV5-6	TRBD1	TGTGCCAGCAGCCCACCCGGGACAGGCATCTATGGCTACACCTTC	CASSPPGTGIYGYTF
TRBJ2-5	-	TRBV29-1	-	TGCAGCCCCCTTCCAGGGCAAGAGACCCAGTACTTC	CSPLPGQETQYF
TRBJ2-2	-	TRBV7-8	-	TGTGCCAGCAGCTTTGGGACCGGGGCCACCGGGGAGCTGTTTTTT	CASSFGTGATGELFF
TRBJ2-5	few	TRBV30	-	TGTGCCTGGAGTGTTATTTGGGCCGCCCAAGAGACCCAGTACTTC	CAWSVIWAAQETQYF
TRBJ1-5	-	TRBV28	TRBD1	TGTGCCAGCAGCCGTGACAGGGGCCGCGGACCCCAGCATTTT	CASSRDRGRGPQHF
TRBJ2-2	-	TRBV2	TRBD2	TGTGCCAGCGACGGGACAGGCCTAGCGGGAGGGTGGTCCGGGGAGCTGTTTTTT	CASDGTGLAGGWSGELFF
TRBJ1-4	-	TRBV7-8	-	TGTGCCAGCAGCCGGACAGCAACTAATGAAAAACTGTTTTTT	CASSRTATNEKLFF
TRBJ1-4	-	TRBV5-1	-	TGCGCCAGCAGCTTGGGGAATTTGGGGGAGCCTAATGAAAAACTGTTTTTT	CASSLGNLGEPNEKLFF
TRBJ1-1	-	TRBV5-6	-	TGTGCCAGCAGCTTGGATCCGGGAACTGAAGCTTTCTTT	CASSLDPGTEAFF
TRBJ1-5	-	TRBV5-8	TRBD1	TGTGCCAGCAGCTTGGTAGGGACAGGCAATCAGCCCCAGCATTTT	CASSLVGTGNQPQHF
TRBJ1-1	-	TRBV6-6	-	TGTGCCAGCGTAGGTTTAGGGAACACTGAAGCTTTCTTT	CASVGLGNTEAFF
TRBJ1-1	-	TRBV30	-	TGTGCCTGGAGTCGAAGGACTGAAGCTTTCTTT	CAWSRRTEAFF
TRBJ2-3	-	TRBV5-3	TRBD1	TGTGCCAGAAGCTTGGAGGACAGGTCTCTAGATACGCAGTATTTT	CARSLEDRSLDTQYF
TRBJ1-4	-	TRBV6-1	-	TGTGCCAGCAGTGACCGGGGGCGGGTTGAAAAACTGTTTTTT	CASSDRGRVEKLFF
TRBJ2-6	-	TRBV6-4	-	TGTGCCAGCAGTGACTCCAGCTCTGGGGCCAACGTCCTGACTTTC	CASSDSSSGANVLTF
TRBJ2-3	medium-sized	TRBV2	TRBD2	TGTGCCAGCAGCGGGACTAGCGGGAGGCCCACAGATACGCAGTATTTT	CASSGTSGRPTDTQYF
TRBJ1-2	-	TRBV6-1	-	TGTGCCAGCAGTCCCGGGCCGACGATCGGCTACACCTTC	CASSPGPTIGYTF
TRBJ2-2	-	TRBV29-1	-	TGCAGCGTTGGAGAGTCGAACACCGGGGAGCTGTTTTTT	CSVGESNTGELFF
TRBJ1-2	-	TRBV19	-	TGTGCCAGTAGTAGAACTGGGACGGCGACCGGCCTTGGGGGCTACACCTTC	CASSRTGTATGLGGYTF
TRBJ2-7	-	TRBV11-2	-	TGTGCCAGCAGCGCCCCCCCGGGGGCGGCCTACGAGCAGTACTTC	CASSAPPGAAYEQYF
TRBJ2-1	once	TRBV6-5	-	TGTGCCAGCAGTTATAGTTTAAGTGAGCAGTTCTTC	CASSYSLSEQFF
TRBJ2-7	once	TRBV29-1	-	TGCAGCGTTGGAAGTGAGTACGAGCAGTACTTC	CSVGSEYEQYF
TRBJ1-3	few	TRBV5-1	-	TGCGCCAGCAGCTTGGTTGGGTCCGTCGGTGGAAACACCATATATTTT	CASSLVGSVGGNTIYF
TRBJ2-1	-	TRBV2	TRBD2	TGTGCCAGCAGCGCGACTAGCCAAGGTGAGCAGTTCTTC	CASSATSQGEQFF
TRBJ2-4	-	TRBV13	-	TGTGCCAGCAGCTTAATAGGTCGTTTGGGGGGGCAAAACATTCAGTACTTC	CASSLIGRLGGQNIQYF
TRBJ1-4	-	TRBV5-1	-	TGCGCCAGCAGCTTGGGACAGCCTGGGGAAAAACTGTTTTTT	CASSLGQPGEKLFF
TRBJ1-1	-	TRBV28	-	TGTGCCAGCAGTTTAGGACGAAACACTGAAGCTTTCTTT	CASSLGRNTEAFF
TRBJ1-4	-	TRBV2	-	TGTGCCAGCGGCGGAACGACTAATGAAAAACTGTTTTTT	CASGGTTNEKLFF
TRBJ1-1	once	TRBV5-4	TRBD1	TGTGCCAGCAGCAGCAGGACAGGGCTTGAAGCTTTCTTT	CASSSRTGLEAFF
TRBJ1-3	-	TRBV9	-	TGTGCCAGCAGTCCCCTCCAAGAGGGAGCTGGAAACACCATATATTTT	CASSPLQEGAGNTIYF
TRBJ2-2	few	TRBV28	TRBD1	TGTGCCAGCAGTCCGGGGACAGCGAACACCGGGGAGCTGTTTTTT	CASSPGTANTGELFF
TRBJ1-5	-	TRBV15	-	TGTGCCACCCGTCAGCCCCAGCATTTT	CATRQPQHF
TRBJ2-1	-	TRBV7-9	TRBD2	TGTGCCAGCAGCTCTAAGCCCTGGACTAGCGGGAGGAATGAGCAGTTCTTC	CASSSKPWTSGRNEQFF
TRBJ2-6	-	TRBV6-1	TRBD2	TGTGCCAGCAGACTAGCGGGAGCCGGGGCCAACGTCCTGACTTTC	CASRLAGAGANVLTF